This note documents a single T cell receptor (beta chain) sequence. The antigen is undetermined. This specimen includes other DNA sequences encoding the same CDR3. This record belongs to a study of cytomegalovirus exposure and HLA in healthy donors. Study observations and caveats: Most TCR sequences were rare, but some public TCRs occurred in many donors. The authors confirmed in vitro that three CMV-associated chains were specific for CMV antigens. There were some V segments, including TRBV6-2 and TRBV6-3, excluded as indistinguishable.

V was clipped by 8 bases and J by 2 bases; unmatched bases: 5. Looked up from germline, CDR1 is SGHNT and CDR2 is YENEEA. The length of the CDR3 is 13 residues. The PCR was carried out with 60 Vbeta primers and 13 Jbeta primers. This table comes from immunoSEQ multiplex PCR, and its TCRdb copy is limited to in-frame clones, with some not included. The sample holds 130,000 or so clones, about 77% seen once. This sequence joins TRBV11-3 and TRBJ1-1, with 7 bases matching TRBD1. The clonotype comes from a woman aged 40 to 50 in good health and CMV-seronegative. Material: PBMCs. Here the CDR3 DNA reads TGTGCCAGCTCGACAGGGCTCAACACTGAAGCTTTCTTT. Translating gives CASSTGLNTEAFF.